This TCR beta chain stems from a study of blood T cells in healthy people across ages. Each sample gave at least 6.5 million isolated PBMCs. Next came a second PCR, run for about 7 to 11 cycles, which used a sample-barcoded 5' primer along with a J-beta primer mix. TCRdb recomputed calls from the 5' RACE reads with MiXCR, one row per CDR3 protein. This sample carries roughly 1,500,000 distinct CDR3 sequences, roughly 32% of them seen once, and the ten largest clones take around 10%. The sequenced sample consisted of blood. The source is a woman under 40 in good health.

The CDR3, as DNA: TGTGCCAGCAGTTCCTCCCCCCACGAAGGACTAGCGGGAGTATATTACGAGCAGTACTTC. Protein: CASSSSPHEGLAGVYYEQYF. The chain has TRBV27 and TRBJ2-7; 13 bases map to TRBD2. The CDR3 is made up of 20 amino acids. Unmatched junction bases numbered 19, after V lost 4 bases and J lost 4 bases. The germline V gene has CDR1 MNHEY and CDR2 SMNVEV (reference sequence).